This passage covers 9 T cell receptor beta chains from one sample sequenced in a study of shared clonotypes between healthy human individuals. TCRdb's table, derived via immunoSEQ multiplex PCR, lists solely in-frame clones and lacks some. The repertoire holds about 2.3 million clones, with around 92% as singletons. The source material was naive CD4+ T cells from PBMCs. Stated subset: CD45RA+ positively selected. The receptors stem from a man younger than 35 in good health. Some clones in this sample may be carry-over from other donors' samples.

The chain combines TRBV4-1 with TRBJ2-7; D remains unclear. The CDR3 is 16 amino acids. The V gene lost 0 bases and the J gene lost 5 bases, with 17 bases spanning the gap. Germline-derived CDR1 and CDR2 are MGHRA and YSYEKL. CDR3 in amino acids: CASSQDSANLPHEQYF. The DNA of the CDR3 is TGCGCCAGCAGCCAAGATTCCGCAAATCTCCCCCACGAGCAGTACTTC.

J is TRBJ2-1 and V is TRBV25-1; D may be TRBD2 (6 bases). The CDR3 is 14 amino acids. V lost 8 bases and J lost 4, with 15 bases in between. CDR1 is MGHDK, CDR2 SYGVNS, per germline. Written as DNA, the CDR3 is TGTGCCAGCTCCTCGCGGGGCCAGTACAATGAGCAGTTCTTC. As protein: CASSSRGQYNEQFF.

The gene calls are TRBV29-1 and TRBJ2-5; TRBD2 matches 10 bases. Germline V gene lookup returns CDR1 SQVTM and CDR2 ANQGSEA. This CDR3 spans 13 amino acids. Trimming took 6 bases from V and 3 from J; bases not matched to a gene: 4. The CDR3: CSVRTSGEETQYF. CDR3 coding DNA: TGCAGCGTACGGACTAGCGGAGAAGAGACCCAGTACTTC.

Details on this clone: At the DNA level, this CDR3 is encoded by other sequences in the same sample as well. The V gene is TRBV7-3, the J gene TRBJ2-2; possibly TRBD1 for D (6 bases). Germline CDR1 reads SGHTA; CDR2 reads FQGTGA. This CDR3 is built from 16 residues. V lost 1 base, J lost 2 bases, and 11 bases lay in between. The CDR3 is CASSLMGHQNTGELFF. CDR3 bases: TGTGCCAGCAGCTTAATGGGACACCAAAACACCGGGGAGCTGTTTTTT.

A note on this clone: Other DNA sequences in this specimen translate into the identical CDR3. The chain joins TRBV28 to TRBJ2-7; D might be TRBD1 (6 bases). Germline lookup yields CDR1 MDHEN and CDR2 SYDVKM. The germline V and J ends were trimmed by 5 bases and 2 bases, with 7 bases remaining between them. The CDR3 extends over 12 amino acids. In DNA, the CDR3 is TGTGCCAGCAGTCAGGGGCCCTACGAGCAGTACTTC. It is translated as CASSQGPYEQYF. Full variable domain (rest looked up from reference TRBV28 and TRBJ2-7): DVKVTQSSRYLVKRTGEKVFLECVQDMDHENMFWYRQDPGLGLRLIYFSYDVKMKEKGDIPEGYSVSREKKERFSLILESASTNQTSMYLCASSQGPYEQYFGPGTRLTVT.

The gene calls are TRBV19 and TRBJ2-2, with D possibly being TRBD2 (6 bases). The ends were cut back, 5 bases at V and 3 bases at J, with 13 bases in the middle. Germline loops: CDR1 LNHDA, CDR2 SQIVND (reference sequence). The CDR3 has 15 amino acids. The chain's CDR3 is CASSSPGLYTGELFF. Here the CDR3 DNA reads TGTGCCAGTAGTTCACCGGGACTTTACACCGGGGAGCTGTTTTTT.

The chain employs TRBV5-1 and TRBJ2-5, with 10 positions matching TRBD2. Per the germline V gene, CDR1 is SGHRS and CDR2 is YFSETQ. The CDR3 is 17 amino acids. The trim removed 4 bases at V and 5 bases at J, leaving 14 bases unmatched. The CDR3 loop reads CASSLGLAGGGGETQYF. CDR3 coding DNA: TGCGCCAGCAGCCTTGGGTTAGCGGGAGGAGGAGGGGAGACCCAGTACTTC. Supplemented by reference TRBV5-1 and TRBJ2-5, the full variable domain reads KAGVTQTPRYLIKTRGQQVTLSCSPISGHRSVSWYQQTPGQGLQFLFEYFSETQRNKGNFPGRFSGRQFSNSRSEMNVSTLELGDSALYLCASSLGLAGGGGETQYFGPGTRLLVL.

With respect to this clone: At the DNA level, this CDR3 is encoded by other sequences in the same sample as well. The J gene is TRBJ2-3, the V gene TRBV7-3; maybe TRBD1 (6 bases). The CDR3 spans 14 residues. The V end was cut by 5 bases, the J end by 3 bases, with 12 bases between. The germline gives CDR1 SGHTA, CDR2 FQGTGA. This chain's CDR3 is CASSPTRGTDTQYF. CDR3 nucleotides: TGTGCCAGCAGCCCAACGAGGGGGACAGATACGCAGTATTTT.

CDR3 sequence reads: CASSPGPSNTGELFF. As DNA, the CDR3 is TGTGCCAGCTCACCGGGACCCTCGAACACCGGGGAGCTGTTTTTT. V is TRBV18 and J is TRBJ2-2; D may match TRBD1 or TRBD2 (5 bases each). The V and J ends lost 3 bases and 0 bases respectively, with 8 bases between them. Looked up from germline, CDR1 is KGHSH and CDR2 is LQKENI. The CDR3 consists of 15 residues.